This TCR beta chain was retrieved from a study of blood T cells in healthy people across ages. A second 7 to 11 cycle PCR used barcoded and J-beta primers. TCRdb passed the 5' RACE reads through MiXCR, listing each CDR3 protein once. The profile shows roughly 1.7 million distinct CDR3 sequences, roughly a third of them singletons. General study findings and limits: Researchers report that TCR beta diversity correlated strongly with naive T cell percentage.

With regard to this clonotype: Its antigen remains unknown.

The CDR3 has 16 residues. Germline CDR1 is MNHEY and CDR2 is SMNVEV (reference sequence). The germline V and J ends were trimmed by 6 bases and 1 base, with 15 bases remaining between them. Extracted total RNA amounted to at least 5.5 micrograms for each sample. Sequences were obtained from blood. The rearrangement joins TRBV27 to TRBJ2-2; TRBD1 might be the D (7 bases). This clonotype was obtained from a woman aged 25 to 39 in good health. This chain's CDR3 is CASSPGGQLNTGELFF. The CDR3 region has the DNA TGTGCCAGCAGCCCCGGGGGACAGCTGAACACCGGGGAGCTGTTTTTT.